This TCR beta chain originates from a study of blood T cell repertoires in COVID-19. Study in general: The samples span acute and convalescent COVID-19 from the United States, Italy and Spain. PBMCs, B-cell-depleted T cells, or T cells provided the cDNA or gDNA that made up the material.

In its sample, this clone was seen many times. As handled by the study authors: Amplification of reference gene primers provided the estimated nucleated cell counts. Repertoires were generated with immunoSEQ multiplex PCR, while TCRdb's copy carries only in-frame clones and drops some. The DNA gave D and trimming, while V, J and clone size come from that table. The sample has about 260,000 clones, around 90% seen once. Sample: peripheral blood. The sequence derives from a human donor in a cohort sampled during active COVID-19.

As DNA, the CDR3 is TGTGCCTGGACGCGAAAGACAGGGTTAAACGAGCAGTACTTC. It encodes CAWTRKTGLNEQYF. The genes are TRBV30 and TRBJ2-7; 7 bases line up with TRBD1. The CDR3 loop spans 14 amino acids. Germline CDR1 is GTSNPN and CDR2 is SVGIG (reference sequence). The V segment lost 4 bases and the J segment 5 bases; nucleotides outside the gene matches: 11.